One sample yielded the 16 T cell receptor beta chains listed below, sequenced in a study of blood T cell repertoires in COVID-19. Data came from immunoSEQ multiplex PCR; TCRdb stores just in-frame clones and leaves some out. The top ten hold 6.5% to 9% of the sample, which has roughly 100,000 clones, approximately 80% seen once. The sample was peripheral blood. All receptors come from a man aged 65-85 years with acute or convalescent COVID-19.

CDR3 DNA sequence: TGCGCCAGCAGCTCGACAGGGGGGGCCTACGAGCAGTACTTC. It codes for CASSSTGGAYEQYF. The J gene is TRBJ2-7, the V gene TRBV5-1, with 9 positions matching TRBD1. Trimming removed 3 bases from V and 2 bases from J; junction bases left unmatched: 3. Germline V CDR1 and CDR2: SGHRS, YFSETQ. CDR3 length: 14 residues.

V and J are TRBV15 and TRBJ1-5; D gene uncertain. Germline V gene sequence: CDR1 LNHNV, CDR2 YYDKDF (reference sequence). Deletions cut 0 bases from V and 4 bases from J, with 7 bases between. This CDR3 has 14 residues. The DNA for the CDR3 is TGTGCCACCAGCAGAGACAGAGGGAATCAGCCCCAGCATTTT. Protein: CATSRDRGNQPQHF. Supplemented by reference TRBV15 and TRBJ1-5, the full variable domain reads DAMVIQNPRYQVTQFGKPVTLSCSQTLNHNVMYWYQQKSSQAPKLLFHYYDKDFNNEADTPDNFQSRRPNTSFCFLDIRSPGLGDTAMYLCATSRDRGNQPQHFGDGTRLSIL.

The chain combines TRBV3-1 (or the pseudogene TRBV3-2) with TRBJ1-2; tentative D call: TRBD1 (6 bases). CDR1 and CDR2 (germline): LGHDT, YNNKEL (reference sequence). The CDR3 has 14 residues. Trimming stripped 2 bases from V and 4 bases from J, with 11 bases between. The CDR3 is CASSQNTGSYGYTF. CDR3 DNA sequence: TGTGCCAGCAGCCAAAATACAGGGAGCTATGGCTACACCTTC.

This sequence joins TRBV2 and TRBJ2-5; TRBD2 might be the D (5 bases). Germline V gene sequence: CDR1 SNHLY, CDR2 FYNNEI. Trimming removed 3 bases from V and 1 base from J, with 15 bases in between. This CDR3 spans 16 amino acids. The CDR3 reads CASSDQRAKGQETQYF. The CDR3 nucleotides are TGTGCCAGCAGTGATCAGAGGGCGAAGGGCCAAGAGACCCAGTACTTC.

The sample holds one count of this clone. The V and J genes are TRBV11-2 and TRBJ2-2, with TRBD1 as a possible D gene (5 bases). V lost 1 base and J 3 bases, leaving 12 bases between the germline ends. This CDR3 comprises 16 residues. CDR1 and CDR2 from the germline V gene are SGHAT and FQNNGV. CDR3: CASSLGVGADTGELFF. The CDR3 DNA follows: TGTGCCAGCAGCTTAGGTGTAGGGGCGGACACCGGGGAGCTGTTTTTT.

This chain uses TRBV5-4 with TRBJ1-4; 7 bases fit TRBD1. Germline CDR1 and CDR2: SGHNT and YYREEE (reference sequence). The CDR3 totals 15 residues. The J segment lost 4 bases and the V segment lost 1 base, leaving 4 bases of the junction unmatched. The CDR3 loop reads CASSLYWDSNEKLFF. The CDR3 region has the DNA TGTGCCAGCAGCTTGTATTGGGACAGTAATGAAAAACTGTTTTTT.

This sequence joins TRBV25-1 and TRBJ2-3, with D perhaps TRBD1 (5 bases). CDR3 size: 15 residues. CDR1 and CDR2 from the germline V gene are MGHDK and SYGVNS. V was pared by 2 bases and J by 9 bases, with 18 bases between. CDR3 sequence (DNA): TGTGCCAGCAGTGAAGTCTCGACAGCCCCCGGAACGCAGTATTTT. This translates into CASSEVSTAPGTQYF.

This chain connects TRBV5-4 to TRBJ2-1; weak D call: TRBD1 (6 bases). CDR1 and CDR2 (germline): SGHNT, YYREEE (reference sequence). V dropped 2 bases and J dropped 8 bases, with 17 bases sitting between them. The CDR3 is 15 residues long. CDR3 in DNA: TGTGCCAGCAGCTTCTCGACAGGAATGGTAGATGAGCAGTTCTTC. Its protein is CASSFSTGMVDEQFF.

The chain is built from TRBV10-1 and TRBJ1-2; 9 nucleotides agree with TRBD1. Germline CDR1 WNHNN, CDR2 SYGVQD (reference sequence). J was trimmed by 5 bases and V by 6 bases; bases with no gene match: 4. The CDR3 has 13 residues. The CDR3 sequence: CASSRDRVYGYTF. The CDR3 DNA sequence: TGCGCCAGCAGCCGGGACAGGGTATATGGCTACACCTTC.

Regarding this clone: Other DNA sequences in this sample translate to the same CDR3. This sequence joins TRBV7-3 and TRBJ1-6; D remains ambiguous. This CDR3 has 15 amino acids. Trimming removed 2 bases from V and 7 bases from J, with 12 bases in between. The germline V gene has CDR1 SGHTA and CDR2 FQGTGA. The CDR3 reads CASSLRGNENSPLHF. In DNA form, the CDR3 reads TGTGCCAGCAGCTTACGGGGAAACGAGAATTCACCCCTCCACTTT.

In its sample, this clone was seen once. J is TRBJ2-5 and V is TRBV19; 10 nucleotides align to TRBD1. Germline values: CDR1 LNHDA, CDR2 SQIVND (reference sequence). The CDR3 is made up of 14 amino acids. V lost 8 bases and J lost 7; bases outside the gene matches: 10. CDR3 sequence reads: CASSGTGDAGTQYF. CDR3 coding DNA: TGTGCCAGTTCCGGGACAGGGGACGCTGGGACCCAGTACTTC.

This chain links TRBV7-3 with TRBJ2-7, with TRBD1 as a possible D gene (7 bases). The CDR3 extends over 13 amino acids. V lost 5 bases and J lost 4, with 12 bases in between. Germline V gene lookup returns CDR1 SGHTA and CDR2 FQGTGA. CDR3 loop: CASSETGRYEQYF. CDR3 DNA: TGTGCCAGCAGCGAGACAGGGAGGTACGAGCAGTACTTC.

V is TRBV5-4 and J is TRBJ1-4; tentative D call: TRBD1 (5 bases). V lost 0 bases to trimming and J lost 2 bases, with 8 bases between them. The CDR3 contains 15 residues. Germline V gene data show CDR1 as SGHNT and CDR2 as YYREEE (reference sequence). CDR3 protein: CASSLGAGTNEKLFF. The DNA for the CDR3 is TGTGCCAGCAGCTTGGGGGCAGGGACTAATGAAAAACTGTTTTTT.

V is TRBV5-8 and J is TRBJ1-5; 7 positions agree with TRBD1. The germline V gene encodes CDR1 SGHTS and CDR2 YDEGEE. With 4 bases clipped from V and 0 bases from J, the junction kept 19 bases outside the gene matches. The CDR3 runs to 20 residues. CDR3 in amino acids: CASSPPSPPGQLYSNQPQHF. CDR3 nucleotides: TGTGCCAGCAGCCCTCCTTCGCCTCCGGGACAGCTTTATAGCAATCAGCCCCAGCATTTT.

The DNA of the CDR3 is TGTGCCAGCAGCTACGGGCCGGGACAGGAGAACACTGAAGCTTTCTTT. As protein: CASSYGPGQENTEAFF. The V call is TRBV7-8, the J call TRBJ1-1, with TRBD1 matching 8 bases. The CDR3 is made up of 16 amino acids. CDR1 SGHVS and CDR2 FQNEAQ come from the germline V gene. The V segment lost 4 bases and the J segment 1 base; nucleotides outside the gene matches: 8.

This clone has only a few counts. The chain uses TRBV2 and TRBJ1-4, with D hard to call. The CDR3 length is 13 residues. Germline lookup yields CDR1 SNHLY and CDR2 FYNNEI. With 2 bases removed from V and 8 bases from J, the gap between germline ends came to 9 bases. For the CDR3, the DNA is TGTGCCAGCAGTGAAACCCAGGCAGAAAAACTGTTTTTT. The encoded protein is CASSETQAEKLFF.